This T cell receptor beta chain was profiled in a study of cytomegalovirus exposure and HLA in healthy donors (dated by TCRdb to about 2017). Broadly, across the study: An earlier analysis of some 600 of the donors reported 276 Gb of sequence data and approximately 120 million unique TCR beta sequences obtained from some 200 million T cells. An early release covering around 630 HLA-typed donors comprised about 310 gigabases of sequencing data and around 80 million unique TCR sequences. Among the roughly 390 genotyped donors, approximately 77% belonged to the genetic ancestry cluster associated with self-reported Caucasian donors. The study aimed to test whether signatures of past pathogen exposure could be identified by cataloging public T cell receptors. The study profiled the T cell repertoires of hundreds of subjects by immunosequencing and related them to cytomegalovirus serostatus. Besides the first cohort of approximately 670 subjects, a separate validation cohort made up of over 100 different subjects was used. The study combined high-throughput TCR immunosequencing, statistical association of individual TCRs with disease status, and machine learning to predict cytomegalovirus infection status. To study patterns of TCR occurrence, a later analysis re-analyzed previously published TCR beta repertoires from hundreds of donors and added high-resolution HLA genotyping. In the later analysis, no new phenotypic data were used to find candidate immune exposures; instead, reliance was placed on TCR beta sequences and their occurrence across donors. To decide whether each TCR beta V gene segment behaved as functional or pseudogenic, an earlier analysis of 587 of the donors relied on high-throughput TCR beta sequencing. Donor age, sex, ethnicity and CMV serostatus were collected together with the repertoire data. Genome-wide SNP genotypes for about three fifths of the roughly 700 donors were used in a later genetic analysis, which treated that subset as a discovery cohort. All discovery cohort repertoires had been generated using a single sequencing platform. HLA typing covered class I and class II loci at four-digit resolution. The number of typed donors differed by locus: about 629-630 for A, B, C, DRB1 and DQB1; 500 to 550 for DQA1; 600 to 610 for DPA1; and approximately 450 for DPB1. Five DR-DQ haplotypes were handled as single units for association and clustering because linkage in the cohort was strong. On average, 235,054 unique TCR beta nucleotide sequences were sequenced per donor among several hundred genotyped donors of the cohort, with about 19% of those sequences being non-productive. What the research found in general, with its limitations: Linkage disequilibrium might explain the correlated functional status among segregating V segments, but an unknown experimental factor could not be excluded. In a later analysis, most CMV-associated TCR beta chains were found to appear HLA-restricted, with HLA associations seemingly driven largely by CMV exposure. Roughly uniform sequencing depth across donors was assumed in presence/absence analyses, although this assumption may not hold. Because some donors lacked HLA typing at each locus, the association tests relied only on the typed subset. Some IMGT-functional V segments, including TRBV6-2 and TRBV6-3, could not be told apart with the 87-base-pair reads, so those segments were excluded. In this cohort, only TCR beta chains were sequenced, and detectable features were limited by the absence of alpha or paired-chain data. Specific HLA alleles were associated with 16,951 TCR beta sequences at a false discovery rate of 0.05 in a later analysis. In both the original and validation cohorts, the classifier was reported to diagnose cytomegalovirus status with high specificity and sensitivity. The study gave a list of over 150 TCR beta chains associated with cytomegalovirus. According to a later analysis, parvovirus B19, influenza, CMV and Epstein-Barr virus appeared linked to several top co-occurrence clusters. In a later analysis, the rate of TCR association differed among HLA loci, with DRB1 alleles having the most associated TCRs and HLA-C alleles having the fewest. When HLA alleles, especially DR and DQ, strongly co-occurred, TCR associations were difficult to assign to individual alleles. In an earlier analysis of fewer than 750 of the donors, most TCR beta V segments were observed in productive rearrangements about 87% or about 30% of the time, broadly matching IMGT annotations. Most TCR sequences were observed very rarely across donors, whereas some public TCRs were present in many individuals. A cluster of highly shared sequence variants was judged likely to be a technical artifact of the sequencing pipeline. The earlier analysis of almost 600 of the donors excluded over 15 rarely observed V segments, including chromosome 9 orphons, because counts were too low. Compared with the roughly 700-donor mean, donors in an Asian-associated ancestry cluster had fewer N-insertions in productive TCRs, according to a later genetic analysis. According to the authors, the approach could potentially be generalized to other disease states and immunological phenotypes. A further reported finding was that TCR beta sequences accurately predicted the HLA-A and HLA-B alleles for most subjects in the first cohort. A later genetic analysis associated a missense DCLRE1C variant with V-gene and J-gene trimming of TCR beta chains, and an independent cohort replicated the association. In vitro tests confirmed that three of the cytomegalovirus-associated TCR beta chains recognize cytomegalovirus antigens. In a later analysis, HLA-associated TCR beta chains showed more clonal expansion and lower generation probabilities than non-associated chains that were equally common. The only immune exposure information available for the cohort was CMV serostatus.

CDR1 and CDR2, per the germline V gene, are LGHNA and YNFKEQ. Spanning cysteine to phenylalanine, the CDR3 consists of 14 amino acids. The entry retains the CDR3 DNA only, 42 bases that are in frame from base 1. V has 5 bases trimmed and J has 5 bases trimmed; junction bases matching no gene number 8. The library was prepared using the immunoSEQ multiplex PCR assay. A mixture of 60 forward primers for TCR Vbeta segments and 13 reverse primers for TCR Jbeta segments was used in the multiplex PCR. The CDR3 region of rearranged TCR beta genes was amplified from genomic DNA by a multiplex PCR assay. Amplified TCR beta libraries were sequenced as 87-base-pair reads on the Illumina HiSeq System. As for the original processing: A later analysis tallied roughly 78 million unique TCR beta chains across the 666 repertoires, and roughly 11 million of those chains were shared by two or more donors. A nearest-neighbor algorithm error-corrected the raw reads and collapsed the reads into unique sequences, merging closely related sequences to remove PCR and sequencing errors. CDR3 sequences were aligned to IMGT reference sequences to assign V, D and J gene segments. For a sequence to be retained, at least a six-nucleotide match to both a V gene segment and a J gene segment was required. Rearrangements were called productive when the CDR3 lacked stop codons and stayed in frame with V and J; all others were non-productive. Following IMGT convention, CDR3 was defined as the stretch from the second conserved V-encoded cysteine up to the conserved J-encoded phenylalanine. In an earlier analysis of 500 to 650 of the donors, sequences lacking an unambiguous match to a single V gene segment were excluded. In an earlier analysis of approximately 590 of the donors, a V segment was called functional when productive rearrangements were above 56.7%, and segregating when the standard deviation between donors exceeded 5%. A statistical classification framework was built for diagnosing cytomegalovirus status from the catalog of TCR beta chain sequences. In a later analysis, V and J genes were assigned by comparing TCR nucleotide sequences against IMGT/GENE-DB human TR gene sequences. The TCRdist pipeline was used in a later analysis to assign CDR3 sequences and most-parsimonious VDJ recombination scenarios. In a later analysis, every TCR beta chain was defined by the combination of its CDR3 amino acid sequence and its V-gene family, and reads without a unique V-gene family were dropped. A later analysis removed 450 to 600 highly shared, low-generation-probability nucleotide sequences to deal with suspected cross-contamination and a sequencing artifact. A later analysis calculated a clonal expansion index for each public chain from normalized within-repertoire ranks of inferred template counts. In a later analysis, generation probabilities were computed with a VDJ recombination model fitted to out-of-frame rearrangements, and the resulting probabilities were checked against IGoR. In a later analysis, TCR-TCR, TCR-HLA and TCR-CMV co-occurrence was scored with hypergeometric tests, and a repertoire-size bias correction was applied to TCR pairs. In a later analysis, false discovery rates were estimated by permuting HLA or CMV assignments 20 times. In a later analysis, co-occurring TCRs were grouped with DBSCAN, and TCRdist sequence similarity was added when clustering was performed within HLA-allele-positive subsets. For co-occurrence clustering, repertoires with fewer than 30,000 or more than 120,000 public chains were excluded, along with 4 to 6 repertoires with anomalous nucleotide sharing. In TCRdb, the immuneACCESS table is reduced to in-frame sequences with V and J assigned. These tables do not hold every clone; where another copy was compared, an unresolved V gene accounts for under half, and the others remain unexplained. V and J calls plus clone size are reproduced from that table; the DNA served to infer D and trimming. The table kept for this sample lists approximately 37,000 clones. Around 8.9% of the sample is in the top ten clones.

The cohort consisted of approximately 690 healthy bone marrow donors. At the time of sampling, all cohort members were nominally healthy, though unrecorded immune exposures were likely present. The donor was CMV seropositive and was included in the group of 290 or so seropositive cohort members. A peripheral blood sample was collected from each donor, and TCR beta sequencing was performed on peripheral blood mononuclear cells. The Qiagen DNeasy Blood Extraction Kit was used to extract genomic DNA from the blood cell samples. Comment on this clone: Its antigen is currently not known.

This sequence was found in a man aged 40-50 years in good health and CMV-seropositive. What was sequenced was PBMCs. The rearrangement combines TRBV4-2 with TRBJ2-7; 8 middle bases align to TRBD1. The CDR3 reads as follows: CASSDPGTGNEQYF. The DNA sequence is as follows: TGTGCCAGCAGCGATCCTGGGACAGGCAACGAGCAGTACTTC.